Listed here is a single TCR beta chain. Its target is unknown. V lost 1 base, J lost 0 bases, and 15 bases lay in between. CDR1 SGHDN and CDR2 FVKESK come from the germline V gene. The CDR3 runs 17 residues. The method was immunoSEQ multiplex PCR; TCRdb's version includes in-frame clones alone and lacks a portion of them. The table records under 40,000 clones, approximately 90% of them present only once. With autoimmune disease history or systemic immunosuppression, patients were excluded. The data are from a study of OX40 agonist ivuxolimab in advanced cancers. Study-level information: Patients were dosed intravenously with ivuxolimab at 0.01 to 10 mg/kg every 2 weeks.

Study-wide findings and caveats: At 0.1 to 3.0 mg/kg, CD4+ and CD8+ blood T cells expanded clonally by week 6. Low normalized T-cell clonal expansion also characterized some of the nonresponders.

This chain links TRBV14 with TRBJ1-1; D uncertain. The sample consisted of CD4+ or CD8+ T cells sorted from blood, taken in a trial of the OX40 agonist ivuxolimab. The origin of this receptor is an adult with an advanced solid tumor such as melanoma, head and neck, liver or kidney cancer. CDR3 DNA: TGTGCCAGCAGCCAAGGTGGCAGGCACACTATGAACACTGAAGCTTTCTTT. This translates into CASSQGGRHTMNTEAFF.